The entry below gives a single T cell receptor beta chain sequence along with its context. Its antigen is not known. Germline V gene data show CDR1 as SGDLS and CDR2 as YYNGEE. The length of the CDR3 is 14 residues. The ends were cut back, 2 bases at V and 4 bases at J, with 9 bases in the middle. This entry belongs to a study of cytomegalovirus exposure and HLA in healthy donors. Findings and limits, study-wide: Reports showed the classifier diagnosing cytomegalovirus status with high specificity and sensitivity. Overall, about 160 TCR beta chains were annotated as cytomegalovirus-associated.

Some clones are missing from TCRdb's copy, which holds only in-frame ones; the method was immunoSEQ multiplex PCR. The sample has 200,000 or so clones; 70% to 90% are singletons. The specimen was PBMCs. This chain connects TRBV9 to TRBJ2-2, with D possibly being TRBD2 (5 bases). The sequence derives from a woman under 30 in good health and CMV-seronegative. CDR3 sequence (DNA): TGTGCCAGCAGCGTTGGCGGGCTCACCGGGGAGCTGTTTTTT. Its protein is CASSVGGLTGELFF.